This is a list of T cell receptor beta chains from one sample in a study of cytomegalovirus exposure and HLA in healthy donors. Here immunoSEQ multiplex PCR was the method, and the copy in TCRdb shows in-frame clones only, minus some. The table records around 300,000 clones, about 66% of them present only once. Specimen: PBMCs. These receptors all stem from a female donor in good health and CMV-seronegative. The CDR3 runs from the conserved cysteine through the conserved F or W. D genes are given only for firm matches. Clone size appears in some rows only: once, few, many, or a class for an expanded clone.

J gene | D gene | clone size | V gene | CDR3 DNA | CDR3 protein
TRBJ2-3 | TRBD2 | NA | TRBV14 | TGTGCCAGCAGCCGACTAGCGGGAGTCACAGATACGCAGTATTTT | CASSRLAGVTDTQYF
TRBJ2-5 | TRBD1 | NA | TRBV19 | TGTGCCAGTAGTATGCCGCGGACAGGGGCGGAGACCCAGTACTTC | CASSMPRTGAETQYF
TRBJ2-7 | NA | NA | TRBV9 | TGTGCCAGCAGCTCTCAAACAGGGCCCCACCTGGTCGAGCAGTACTTC | CASSSQTGPHLVEQYF
TRBJ1-1 | NA | NA | TRBV6-1 | TGTGCCAGCAGTGAAGACCCGATCGACAGGCTGAACACTGAAGCTTTCTTT | CASSEDPIDRLNTEAFF
TRBJ2-5 | NA | NA | TRBV7-2 | TGTGCCAGCAGCCCGGACAGAAAAGAGACCCAGTACTTC | CASSPDRKETQYF
TRBJ2-7 | NA | NA | TRBV6-9 | TGTGCCAGCAGTTCTCTAGCGACATCCTACGAGCAGTACTTC | CASSSLATSYEQYF
TRBJ2-5 | TRBD2 | NA | TRBV7-2 | TGTGCCAGCAGCTCCTCAGGACTAGCGGGAGTAGGGTGGCAAGAGACCCAGTACTTC | CASSSSGLAGVGWQETQYF
TRBJ2-5 | NA | NA | TRBV28 | TGTGCCAGCTCAGGAGCGGGAGAGACCCAGTACTTC | CASSGAGETQYF
TRBJ1-2 | TRBD1 | NA | TRBV5-4 | TGTGCCAGCAGCCCCAGACAGGGGAACTATGGCTACACCTTC | CASSPRQGNYGYTF
TRBJ2-3 | TRBD2 | once | TRBV7-9 | TGTGCCAGCAGGATCACTAGCGGAGGCACAGATACGCAGTATTTT | CASRITSGGTDTQYF
TRBJ2-5 | NA | NA | TRBV7-9 | TGTGCCAGCACCTCCTTGAGGGCGGCTGACCAAGAGACCCAGTACTTC | CASTSLRAADQETQYF
TRBJ2-7 | TRBD1 | NA | TRBV5-1 | TGCGCCAGCAGCCTGGGACAGGGATACTACGAGCAGTACTTC | CASSLGQGYYEQYF
TRBJ2-3 | TRBD1 | NA | TRBV9 | TGTGCCAGCAGCGTAGCGCTGGGGACAGGGAGCACAGATACGCAGTATTTT | CASSVALGTGSTDTQYF
TRBJ2-7 | TRBD2 | NA | TRBV7-9 | TGTGCCAGCAGGGGGACTAGCGGGAGCTTAATTTACGAGCAGTACTTC | CASRGTSGSLIYEQYF
TRBJ2-7 | TRBD1 | NA | TRBV5-4 | TGTGCCAGCAGCTTGGCCAGCAACAGGGGGCCGGCCGAGCAGTACTTC | CASSLASNRGPAEQYF
TRBJ2-7 | TRBD2 | NA | TRBV10-2 | TGCGCCAGCATACCTAGCGGTCGTCCCTACGAGCAGTACTTC | CASIPSGRPYEQYF
TRBJ1-2 | TRBD1 | NA | TRBV7-9 | TGTGCCAGCAGCTTAGAAGTACAGGGGGGGCTAGGTGGCTACACCTTC | CASSLEVQGGLGGYTF
TRBJ1-2 | NA | few | TRBV19 | TGTGCCAGTAGTATGTATGGGTGGGGGGGCGAGGACTATGGCTACACCTTC | CASSMYGWGGEDYGYTF
TRBJ1-1 | NA | few | TRBV5-4 | TGTGCCAGCGGCAACCCTGGTGGTATGAACACTGAAGCTTTCTTT | CASGNPGGMNTEAFF
TRBJ2-7 | TRBD2 | NA | TRBV5-4 | TGTGCCAGCAGCTGGGGGGGGTCCTACGAGCAGTACTTC | CASSWGGSYEQYF
TRBJ1-3 | TRBD1 | NA | TRBV28 | TGTGCCAGCGACAGGGGAGGTGGAAACACCATATATTTT | CASDRGGGNTIYF
TRBJ1-4 | NA | NA | TRBV28 | TGTGCCAGCAACCCGACCGGACGGGGGAGTGAAAAACTGTTTTTT | CASNPTGRGSEKLFF
TRBJ2-7 | TRBD1 | NA | TRBV6-5 | TGTGCCAGCAGTTATGGCAGGGGGACCTACGAGCAGTACTTC | CASSYGRGTYEQYF
TRBJ2-1 | TRBD1 | NA | TRBV30 | TGTGCCTGGAGACCGCAGGGGGTGAGGGTAAGCTACAATGAGCAGTTCTTC | CAWRPQGVRVSYNEQFF
TRBJ1-2 | NA | NA | TRBV6-6 | TGTGCCAGCAGTTACGTCAACAGGGATGGCTACACCTTC | CASSYVNRDGYTF
TRBJ2-2 | NA | NA | TRBV7-9 | TGTGCCAGCAGCCCCCCCTTTAAGGAGCCCGGGGTGCTGTTTTTT | CASSPPFKEPGVLFF
TRBJ2-7 | TRBD2 | NA | TRBV5-1 | TGCGCCAGCAGCTTGGACGGGAGGGCCGCCGACGAGCAGTACTTC | CASSLDGRAADEQYF
TRBJ2-1 | NA | NA | TRBV5-4 | TGTGCCAGCAGCTTGGTCTCTACATCTAGGAATGAGCAGTTCTTC | CASSLVSTSRNEQFF
TRBJ2-1 | NA | NA | TRBV6-1 | TGTGCCAGCAGTATTCCCGGGAAGTACAATGAGCAGTTCTTC | CASSIPGKYNEQFF
TRBJ2-3 | NA | NA | TRBV5-1 | TGCGCCAGCAGCTTGGCCTCAGATACGCAGTATTTT | CASSLASDTQYF
TRBJ2-3 | TRBD2 | NA | TRBV6-6 | TGTGCCAGCAGTCCCGGACTAGCGCCGAGCACAGATACGCAGTATTTT | CASSPGLAPSTDTQYF
TRBJ1-2 | NA | NA | TRBV27 | TGTGCCAGCAGTGAAAGACCGCTAGATGGCTACACCTTC | CASSERPLDGYTF
TRBJ2-1 | TRBD2 | NA | TRBV28 | TGTGCCAGCAGTTTGCAGGCTAGCGGGATAGGCGTTAGGAATGAGCAGTTCTTC | CASSLQASGIGVRNEQFF
TRBJ2-5 | TRBD1 | few | TRBV5-8 | TGTGCCAGCAGCTCCCCGGACAGGGGACTATTCCAAGAGACCCAGTACTTC | CASSSPDRGLFQETQYF
TRBJ2-1 | NA | few | TRBV9 | TGTGCCAGCAGCGTGCTGGACGGACTAGAGCAGTTCTTC | CASSVLDGLEQFF
TRBJ2-3 | NA | NA | TRBV6-5 | TGTGCCAGCAGTCGGGCCGTGAGCGGAGATACGCAGTATTTT | CASSRAVSGDTQYF
TRBJ2-3 | TRBD2 | NA | TRBV27 | TGTGCCAGCAGTCCACGTCCCGGGACTAGCTGGACTAGCACAGATACGCAGTATTTT | CASSPRPGTSWTSTDTQYF